Shown below are 27 T cell receptor beta chains from a single sample sequenced in a study of CD8 T cells in Susac syndrome. Roughly 0.45 to 1 ug RNA was reverse transcribed with random hexamers. Each CDR3 protein is one row after TCRdb ran MiXCR on the immunoSEQ multiplex PCR reads. The table includes approximately 220,000 distinct CDR3 sequences, around 90% detected once. Specimen: CD8+ T cells from PBMCs. The receptor set was obtained from a human donor with multiple sclerosis.

The chain has TRBV12-3 or TRBV12-4 and TRBJ1-2, with D possibly TRBD1 on 5 matching bases. The CDR3 covers 13 residues. Trimming shortened V by 2 bases and J by 6 bases, and 10 bases separated the two germline ends. The CDR3 DNA is TGTGCCAGCAGTTTACCACAGGCGGATGGCTACACCTTC. Translation: CASSLPQADGYTF.

The chain is built from TRBV5-1 and TRBJ1-4; D gene unclear. CDR1 is SGHRS, CDR2 YFSETQ, per germline. This CDR3 contains 15 residues. V lost 0 bases and J 0 bases, leaving 6 bases between the germline ends. CDR3 sequence: CASSLVASTNEKLFF. The CDR3 DNA sequence: TGCGCCAGCAGCTTGGTTGCATCAACTAATGAAAAACTGTTTTTT.

The chain recombines TRBV14 with TRBJ2-7; 14 bases are shared with TRBD2. This CDR3 is built from 15 residues. CDR1 and CDR2 (germline): SGHDN, FVKESK. The V segment lost 0 bases and the J segment 7 bases; nucleotides outside the gene matches: 2. Written as DNA, the CDR3 is TGTGCCAGCAGCCAAGAGACTAGCGGGAGGGCTGAGCAGTACTTC. Its protein product is CASSQETSGRAEQYF.

The J gene is TRBJ2-1, the V gene TRBV30, with D possibly being TRBD2 (5 bases). The germline V and J ends were trimmed by 3 bases and 7 bases, with 10 bases remaining between them. Germline CDR1 and CDR2: GTSNPN and SVGIG (reference sequence). The CDR3 sequence is 12 residues long. In DNA, the CDR3 is TGTGCCTGGAGGGCTAGCTGGAATGAGCAGTTCTTC. It translates to CAWRASWNEQFF.

The V gene is TRBV28, the J gene TRBJ1-2, with D possibly TRBD1 on 6 matching bases. The CDR3 has 13 amino acids. The germline V gene encodes CDR1 MDHEN and CDR2 SYDVKM. Deletions cut 6 bases from V and 7 bases from J, with 15 bases between. In nucleotides, the CDR3 is TGTGCCAGCAGCCCCGGGGGGGCGGGTGGCTACACCTTC. This codes for CASSPGGAGGYTF.

This chain links TRBV12-5 with TRBJ1-1; D unresolved. CDR1 and CDR2 (germline): LGHNT, FRNRAP. V lost 1 base and J lost 1, with 4 bases in between. CDR3 length: 13 residues. The DNA of the CDR3 is TGTGCTAGTGGTTTGGAGTGGAACACTGAAGCTTTCTTT. This gives the protein CASGLEWNTEAFF. Variable domain in full (rest from reference TRBV12-5 and TRBJ1-1): DARVTQTPRHKVTEMGQEVTMRCQPILGHNTVFWYRQTMMQGLELLAYFRNRAPLDDSGMPKDRFSAEMPDATLATLKIQPSEPRDSAVYFCASGLEWNTEAFFGQGTRLTVV.

The J gene is TRBJ2-7, the V gene TRBV12-3 or TRBV12-4; D call uncertain. CDR3 size: 13 residues. V shed 6 bases and J shed 0 bases, with 9 bases lying between them. The CDR3 bases are TGTGCCAGCAGCTGGACGAGCTCCTACGAGCAGTACTTC. It encodes CASSWTSSYEQYF.

The chain is built from TRBV20-1 and TRBJ2-5, with D maybe TRBD2 (6 bases). The end of the DNA fits TRBJ2-1 better, so the J call may be wrong. This CDR3 has 14 amino acids. Germline V gene data show CDR1 as DFQATT and CDR2 as SNEGSKA (reference sequence). The DNA for the CDR3 is TGCAGTGCTAGAGAACAATACGGGAGACCAACCCAGTTCTTC. Translating gives CSAREQYGRPTQFF.

The V call is TRBV2, the J call TRBJ2-1; tentative D call: TRBD2 (5 bases). The CDR3 contains 15 residues. The V end lost 6 bases, the J end lost 0 bases, and 12 bases lay between the germline ends. Per the germline V gene, CDR1 is SNHLY and CDR2 is FYNNEI. The CDR3 spells CASRMDLSSYNEQFF. In DNA form, the CDR3 reads TGTGCCAGCAGGATGGACTTAAGCTCCTACAATGAGCAGTTCTTC.

The CDR3 here is CASSLYTHNYEQYF. DNA of the CDR3: TGCGCCAGCAGCTTGTATACCCACAACTACGAGCAGTACTTC. This sequence joins TRBV5-1 and TRBJ2-7, with D uncertain. V lost 1 base to trimming and J lost 3 bases, with 11 bases between them. The CDR3 loop spans 14 amino acids. The germline CDR1 and CDR2 sequences are SGHRS and YFSETQ.

The genes are TRBV20-1 and TRBJ2-7; no clear D gene. The V gene lost 2 bases and the J gene lost 3 bases, with 11 bases spanning the gap. The CDR3 runs to 13 residues. Germline V gene lookup returns CDR1 DFQATT and CDR2 SNEGSKA (reference sequence). The CDR3 DNA sequence: TGCAGTGCTAGAAGGCGGATGAACTACGAGCAGTACTTC. Amino acids: CSARRRMNYEQYF.

This clonotype has only one observation. V gene TRBV18 combines with J gene TRBJ2-4, with D perhaps matching TRBD1 or TRBD2 (5 bases each). Per germline, CDR1 KGHSH and CDR2 LQKENI. V lost 2 bases to trimming and J lost 3 bases, with 26 bases between them. This CDR3 is built from 20 residues. The CDR3 DNA follows: TGTGCCAGCTCACCAAGAACGAGGGCATCAGATTTTAGGGGCAAAAACATTCAGTACTTC. Amino acid sequence: CASSPRTRASDFRGKNIQYF.

This chain connects TRBV4-3 to TRBJ2-5, with D tentatively TRBD1 or TRBD2 (5 bases each). The CDR3 sequence is 15 residues long. Trimming stripped 0 bases from V and 5 bases from J, with 13 bases between. Germline V gene lookup returns CDR1 LGHNA and CDR2 YSLEER. As DNA, the CDR3 is TGCGCCAGCAGCCAAGACCCCCGGGACGGGGAGACCCAGTACTTC. As protein: CASSQDPRDGETQYF.

The chain employs TRBV12-5 and TRBJ2-5, with a possible D match to TRBD2 (7 bases). The germline V and J ends were trimmed by 6 bases and 5 bases, with 22 bases remaining between them. This CDR3 has 16 amino acids. Germline values: CDR1 LGHNT, CDR2 FRNRAP. As DNA, the CDR3 is TGTGCTAGTGGGATTAGTTTACAGGGAGGGATGGAGACCCAGTACTTC. Protein product: CASGISLQGGMETQYF.

V is TRBV4-3 and J is TRBJ2-7, with 9 bases lining up with TRBD2. The ends lost 4 bases at V and 4 bases at J; junction bases unmatched: 5. Germline V gene lookup returns CDR1 LGHNA and CDR2 YSLEER. The CDR3 is 14 residues long. Here the CDR3 DNA reads TGCGCCAGCAGCCCGCGACTAGCGGATTACGAGCAGTACTTC. Its translation: CASSPRLADYEQYF.

J is TRBJ1-4 and V is TRBV18; D is unresolved. Germline V CDR1 and CDR2: KGHSH, LQKENI. CDR3 length equals 15 residues. Trimming removed 2 bases from V and 3 bases from J, with 10 bases in between. The CDR3 protein is CASSPNGESNEKLFF. The CDR3 bases are TGTGCCAGCTCACCAAACGGGGAGTCTAATGAAAAACTGTTTTTT. The full variable domain, rest sourced from reference TRBV18 and TRBJ1-4, is NAGVMQNPRHLVRRRGQEARLRCSPMKGHSHVYWYRQLPEEGLKFMVYLQKENIIDESGMPKERFSAEFPKEGPSILRIQQVVRGDSAAYFCASSPNGESNEKLFFGSGTQLSVL.

V is TRBV7-9 and J is TRBJ2-1; tentative D call: TRBD2 (5 bases). The germline gives CDR1 SEHNR, CDR2 FQNEAQ (reference sequence). This CDR3 spans 15 amino acids. The ends were cut back, 1 base at V and 3 bases at J, with 10 bases in the middle. The CDR3 nucleotides read TGTGCCAGCAGCTTAGTTATCGGGGACTACAATGAGCAGTTCTTC. Amino acid sequence: CASSLVIGDYNEQFF.

The chain links TRBV3-1 to TRBJ1-1; D may be TRBD1 (5 bases). The CDR3 is 13 residues long. Trimming left V 6 bases short and J 0 bases short, with 8 bases between. Germline V lookup: CDR1 LGHDT, CDR2 YNNKEL (reference sequence). CDR3 DNA: TGTGCCAGCAGGAGGACAATGAACACTGAAGCTTTCTTT. Encoded protein: CASRRTMNTEAFF.

This chain joins TRBV5-1 and TRBJ1-1; no clear D. This CDR3 spans 14 amino acids. Germline V lookup: CDR1 SGHRS, CDR2 YFSETQ. Trimming took off 0 bases at V and 6 bases at J, with 12 bases between the two ends. The CDR3 nucleotides are TGCGCCAGCAGCTTGGGCCCCCAAGGTCCTGAAGCTTTCTTT. Its translation is CASSLGPQGPEAFF.

In DNA form, the CDR3 reads TGCAGCGTTGAAGAGGTGTGGGGGGGCGAGGGCTACACCTTC. It encodes CSVEEVWGGEGYTF. The chain is built from TRBV29-1 and TRBJ1-2; tentative D call: TRBD1 (6 bases). Germline V gene sequence: CDR1 SQVTM, CDR2 ANQGSEA. The CDR3 is 14 residues long. V shed 0 bases and J shed 8 bases, with 16 bases lying between them.

The J gene is TRBJ1-4, the V gene TRBV4-3, with D perhaps TRBD1 (6 bases). This CDR3 has 16 residues. Germline V CDR1 and CDR2: LGHNA, YSLEER. V gave up 1 base and J gave up 6 bases, with 15 bases separating them. The CDR3 DNA follows: TGCGCCAGCAGCCAAGGAGTTCGCAGGGGAGATGAAAAACTGTTTTTT. It translates to CASSQGVRRGDEKLFF.

The CDR3 here is CASSQGYSSSGNTIYF. The CDR3, as DNA: TGTGCCAGCAGCCAAGGCTACTCAAGCTCTGGAAACACCATATATTTT. The rearrangement links TRBV3-1 to TRBJ1-3; D is undetermined. Germline CDR1 is LGHDT and CDR2 is YNNKEL (reference sequence). V lost 1 base, J lost 0 bases, and 10 bases lay in between. The CDR3 sequence is 16 residues long.

The V call is TRBV4-1, the J call TRBJ2-1, with D possibly TRBD2 on 6 matching bases. Germline CDR1 MGHRA, CDR2 YSYEKL. V lost 5 bases to trimming and J lost 4 bases, with 9 bases between them. This CDR3 has 13 residues. The CDR3 DNA is TGCGCCAGCAGCGTGGACTATTACAATGAGCAGTTCTTC. Protein sequence: CASSVDYYNEQFF.

V is TRBV20-1 and J is TRBJ1-2, with no clear D. The CDR3 spans 10 residues. V lost 4 bases to trimming and J lost 3 bases, with 3 bases between them. The germline V gene has CDR1 DFQATT and CDR2 SNEGSKA (reference sequence). CDR3 loop: CSATDYGYTF. CDR3 DNA sequence: TGCAGTGCTACAGACTATGGCTACACCTTC.

V gene TRBV4-2 combines with J gene TRBJ2-1, with 7 positions matching TRBD2. The CDR3 covers 19 residues. CDR1 LGHNA and CDR2 YNFKEQ come from the germline V gene. The V and J ends lost 0 bases and 4 bases, in that order; junction bases with no gene match: 15. The CDR3 sequence: CASSQDRVGGATRYNEQFF. CDR3 bases: TGTGCCAGCAGCCAAGACCGGGTGGGAGGGGCGACTCGATACAATGAGCAGTTCTTC.

The rearrangement uses TRBV9 and TRBJ2-1; 9 nucleotides align to TRBD1. The CDR3 is made up of 15 amino acids. Germline CDR1 reads SGDLS; CDR2 reads YYNGEE. Trimming took 4 bases from V and 8 from J; bases not matched to a gene: 10. This chain's CDR3 is CASSPSGQGLYEQFF. The CDR3 nucleotides are TGTGCCAGCAGCCCTTCGGGACAGGGCCTGTATGAGCAGTTCTTC.

The chain employs TRBV2 and TRBJ2-4; D gene unclear. CDR1 and CDR2 from the germline V gene are SNHLY and FYNNEI. The ends were cut back, 1 base at V and 4 bases at J, with 5 bases in the middle. CDR3 length: 13 amino acids. Here the CDR3 reads CASSEVGKNIQYF. CDR3 nucleotides: TGTGCCAGCAGTGAAGTAGGAAAAAACATTCAGTACTTC.